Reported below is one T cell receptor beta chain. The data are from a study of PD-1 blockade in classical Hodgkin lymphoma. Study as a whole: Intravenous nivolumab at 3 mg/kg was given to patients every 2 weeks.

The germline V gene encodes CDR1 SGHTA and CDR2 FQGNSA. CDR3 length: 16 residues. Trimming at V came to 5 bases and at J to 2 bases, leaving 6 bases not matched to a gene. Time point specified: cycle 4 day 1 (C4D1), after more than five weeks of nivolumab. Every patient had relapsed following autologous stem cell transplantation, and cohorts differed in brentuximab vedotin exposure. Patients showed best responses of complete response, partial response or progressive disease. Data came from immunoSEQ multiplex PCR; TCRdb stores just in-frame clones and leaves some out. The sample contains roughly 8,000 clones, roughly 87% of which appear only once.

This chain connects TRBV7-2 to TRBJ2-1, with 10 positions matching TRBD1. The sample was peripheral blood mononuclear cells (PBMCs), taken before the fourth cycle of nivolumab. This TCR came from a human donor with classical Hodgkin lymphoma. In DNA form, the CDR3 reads TGTGCCAGCAGCCCGTTGACAGGGGGCGCCTACAATGAGCAGTTCTTC. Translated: CASSPLTGGAYNEQFF.